This T cell receptor (beta chain) was observed in a study of T cell repertoires in cytomegalovirus infection. Study-level information: Both CMV infection and a matching HLA type were indicated by public TCR beta signatures. Study-wide results and caveats: The ex vivo response was dominated by HLA-C-restricted CMV-specific TCR beta clonotypes.

This clonotype was detected once. Its antigen is not identified. TCRdb re-called the reads through MiXCR, storing one row per CDR3 protein. The sample has 55,000 to 70,000 distinct CDR3 sequences; 20% to 25% are singletons. J gave up 3 bases and V 1 base, and 5 bases lay outside the gene matches. The CDR3 has 17 residues. Germline lookup yields CDR1 SGHDN and CDR2 FVKESK. The chain links TRBV14 to TRBJ2-2; 10 positions agree with TRBD2. This sequence was found in a human donor in good health (CMV status not recorded). Some clones in this sample may be carry-over from other donors' samples. Sequencing used PBMCs, sequenced either directly or after in vitro stimulation (not recorded which). CDR3 nucleotides: TGTGCCAGCAGCCAAGTGGGACTAGCGATCGACACCGGGGAGCTGTTTTTT. This encodes CASSQVGLAIDTGELFF.